The present T cell receptor beta chain was sequenced within a study of cytomegalovirus exposure and HLA in healthy donors. TCRdb's copy holds only in-frame clones and misses some; the assay was immunoSEQ multiplex PCR. Of about 130,000 clones in the sample, 75% to 90% were seen once. On this clone: The antigen remains unidentified.

Study-wide results and caveats: A list of more than 150 TCR beta chains associated with cytomegalovirus was given. Per published reports, the classifier diagnosed cytomegalovirus status with high specificity and sensitivity.

The CDR3 is made up of 13 amino acids. The germline V gene encodes CDR1 MNHNS and CDR2 SASEGT. The ends were cut back, 6 bases at V and 4 bases at J, with 12 bases in the middle. The genes are TRBV6-1 and TRBJ2-5; maybe TRBD2 (6 bases). The source of this sequence is a woman younger than 45 in good health and CMV-seropositive. Sequencing used PBMCs. This chain's CDR3 is CASRGWGGETQYF. DNA for the CDR3: TGTGCCAGCAGGGGATGGGGAGGAGAGACCCAGTACTTC.